Described below is a single T cell receptor beta chain sequence and its context. Its target is not known. The data belong to a study of cytomegalovirus exposure and HLA in healthy donors. Study background: The approximately 110 validation repertoires used the same platform as the roughly 670 first-cohort repertoires, a later analysis reported. Study results and caveats: Most TCRs appeared rarely, but some public TCRs recurred in many donors. The CMV antigen specificity of a few CMV-associated chains was confirmed through in vitro analysis.

Separate from the 666-subject first cohort was the approximately 120-subject validation cohort, to which the donors belonged. Only in-frame clones appear in the TCRdb table, and some are missing; sequencing was by immunoSEQ multiplex PCR. The sample shows approximately 110,000 clones, around 94% of them seen only once. J was trimmed by 8 bases and V by 6 bases; bases with no gene match: 10. Germline V gives CDR1 MNHNY, CDR2 SVGAGI (reference sequence). The CDR3 contains 14 residues. The sequence was collected from a woman between 18 and 30 years old in good health and CMV-seronegative. The specimen was PBMCs. The gene calls are TRBV6-6 and TRBJ2-1, with 7 nucleotides matching TRBD2. The CDR3 region has the DNA TGTGCCAGCAGCCCAACCGGGACTACGGATGAGCAGTTCTTC. Its translation: CASSPTGTTDEQFF.